This T cell receptor beta chain emerged from a study of blood T cells in healthy people across ages. The use of a sample-barcoded 5' primer and a J-beta primer mix characterized a second PCR of roughly 7 to 11 cycles. MiXCR, applied by TCRdb to the 5' RACE reads, yields one record per CDR3 protein. This sample has nearly 800,000 distinct CDR3 sequences, with around a quarter found just once. The CDR3 extends over 15 amino acids. Germline CDR1 is SGHTA and CDR2 is FQGNSA. V lost 3 bases and J lost 3, with 15 bases in between. Separately, the same data were catalogued under a study of T cells of mothers and their children.

V and J are TRBV7-2 and TRBJ2-7, with D tentatively TRBD1 (6 bases). The sequenced material came from blood. The TCR sequence derives from a boy under 18 in good health. CDR3 amino acids: CASSFLWTDNYEQYF. In DNA form, the CDR3 reads TGTGCCAGCAGCTTCCTCTGGACAGACAACTACGAGCAGTACTTC.